These T cell receptor beta chains were read from a single sample in a study of T cell responses to AZD1222 COVID-19 vaccine. The repertoire was sequenced with immunoSEQ multiplex PCR; TCRdb's copy has only in-frame clones and lacks some. The sample comprises some 140,000 clones, approximately 92% of which are singletons, and roughly 2% rests with the top ten. The sequenced sample was peripheral blood, obtained 28 days after the second AZD1222 dose. These receptors were obtained from an adult who received the AZD1222 COVID-19 vaccine. Each CDR3 is given with its conserved first and last residue. The D gene is left open where the match is weak. Some rows mark clone size as missing; the rest say once, few, many or name a class of expanded clone.

V,length,size,J,D,CDR3,DNA
TRBV5-6,13,.,TRBJ1-5,.,CASSSQGDQPQHF,TGTGCCAGCAGCTCACAGGGAGATCAGCCCCAGCATTTT
TRBV30,13,.,TRBJ1-1,.,CAWNPWGGSEAFF,TGTGCCTGGAATCCCTGGGGGGGGAGTGAAGCTTTCTTT
TRBV11-3,14,.,TRBJ2-2,.,CASSLDLLIGELFF,TGTGCCAGCAGCTTAGATCTTTTGATCGGGGAGCTGTTTTTT
TRBV3-1/TRBV3-2,16,.,TRBJ2-1,.,CASSQQSSPEYNEQFF,TGTGCCAGCAGCCAGCAAAGCTCTCCCGAATACAATGAGCAGTTCTTC
TRBV9,18,.,TRBJ2-2,TRBD2,CASSPTRLAGGRTGELFF,TGTGCCAGCAGCCCAACCCGACTAGCGGGGGGGCGGACCGGGGAGCTGTTTTTT
TRBV7-9,11,once,TRBJ2-7,TRBD1,CASGQGHEQYF,TGTGCCAGCGGACAGGGGCACGAGCAGTACTTC
TRBV12-3/TRBV12-4,13,once,TRBJ1-6,TRBD1,CASQGAKNSPLHF,TGTGCCAGTCAGGGGGCCAAAAATTCACCCCTCCACTTT
TRBV6-5,14,.,TRBJ1-6,.,CASSFWQLSSPLHF,TGTGCCAGCAGTTTTTGGCAGCTTAGTTCACCCCTCCACTTT
TRBV7-2,15,once,TRBJ2-3,.,CASSLSGGWADTQYF,TGTGCCAGCAGCTTGTCGGGCGGGTGGGCAGATACGCAGTATTTT
TRBV19,14,few,TRBJ1-6,.,CASSIKTGSSPLHF,TGTGCCAGTAGTATAAAAACAGGCTCCTCACCCCTCCACTTT
TRBV3-1/TRBV3-2,15,.,TRBJ1-1,.,CASSPSGAGNTEAFF,TGTGCCAGCAGCCCCAGTGGGGCAGGCAACACTGAAGCTTTCTTT
TRBV24-1,14,once,TRBJ2-1,.,CATSDPGTPGEQFF,TGTGCCACCAGTGACCCCGGGACCCCTGGTGAGCAGTTCTTC
TRBV30,12,.,TRBJ1-5,.,CAWSAGNQPQHF,TGTGCCTGGAGTGCCGGCAATCAGCCCCAGCATTTT
TRBV19,15,.,TRBJ1-5,.,CASSIDHVRYQPQHF,TGTGCCAGTAGTATAGATCACGTCAGATATCAGCCCCAGCATTTT
TRBV6-4,13,once,TRBJ1-1,TRBD1,CASRHRGNTEAFF,TGTGCCAGCAGGCACAGGGGCAACACTGAAGCTTTCTTT
TRBV3-1/TRBV3-2,15,.,TRBJ1-6,.,CASRPTSSYNSPLHF,TGTGCCAGCAGACCGACTTCCTCCTATAATTCACCCCTCCACTTT
TRBV5-4,16,once,TRBJ2-1,.,CASSFGGASSYNEQFF,TGTGCCAGCAGCTTCGGCGGGGCCAGCTCCTACAATGAGCAGTTCTTC